Following are 20 T cell receptor beta chains from one sample sequenced in a study of technical replicates of blood from a few donors. Method: immunoSEQ multiplex PCR; TCRdb's copy keeps in-frame clones and lacks some. The data contain tens of thousands of clones, approximately 95% of them seen just once; the ten biggest clones take up 0.39%. The source material was T cells isolated from PBMCs. All receptors derive from a human donor in good health.

This CDR3 reads CASSSSAGYEQYF. CDR3 sequence (DNA): TGTGCCAGCAGTTCATCGGCGGGGTACGAGCAGTACTTC. The chain is built from TRBV6-5 and TRBJ2-7, with D possibly being TRBD2 (6 bases). The V and J ends lost 4 bases and 4 bases respectively, with 11 bases between them. This CDR3 region has 13 residues. The germline CDR1 and CDR2 sequences are MNHEY and SVGAGI.

The chain recombines TRBV4-1 with TRBJ2-1; 9 bases map to TRBD2. The CDR3 contains 15 residues. V lost 2 bases and J lost 5; bases outside the gene matches: 4. CDR1 and CDR2 from the germline V gene are MGHRA and YSYEKL. CDR3 sequence: CASSQIGGRDNEQFF. The CDR3 bases are TGCGCCAGCAGCCAAATTGGCGGGAGGGACAATGAGCAGTTCTTC.

The gene calls are TRBV27 and TRBJ2-7, with 7 bases that match TRBD1. The germline V gene has CDR1 MNHEY and CDR2 SMNVEV (reference sequence). The CDR3 has 16 residues. Unmatched junction bases numbered 13, after V lost 7 bases and J lost 1 base. The CDR3 coding sequence is TGTGCCAGCATCCTTTATACCGGGACAGCTTCCTACGAGCAGTACTTC. Encoded protein: CASILYTGTASYEQYF.

The V call is TRBV7-9, the J call TRBJ1-2; tentative D call: TRBD1 (6 bases). The V end was cut by 0 bases, the J end by 8 bases, with 13 bases between. The CDR3 sequence is 14 residues long. Per germline, CDR1 SEHNR and CDR2 FQNEAQ (reference sequence). The CDR3 coding sequence is TGTGCCAGCAGCTTAGCCCGGACAGCCGACGGCTACACCTTC. Amino acids: CASSLARTADGYTF. The full variable domain, in which reference TRBV7-9 and TRBJ1-2 provide the parts outside the CDR3, is DTGVSQNPRHKITKRGQNVTFRCDPISEHNRLYWYRQTLGQGPEFLTYFQNEAQLEKSRLLSDRFSAERPKGSFSTLEIQRTEQGDSAMYLCASSLARTADGYTFGSGTRLTVV.

This rearrangement joins TRBV29-1 to TRBJ2-7; TRBD2 matches at 7 bases. Germline V CDR1 and CDR2: SQVTM, ANQGSEA. The V gene end was trimmed by 1 base and the J gene end by 0 bases; junction bases not matched to a gene: 3. The length of the CDR3 is 14 residues. The CDR3 sequence: CSVEGRENSYEQYF. The CDR3 bases are TGCAGCGTTGAAGGGCGGGAGAACTCCTACGAGCAGTACTTC.

The gene calls are TRBV2 and TRBJ1-1; D might be TRBD1 (5 bases). This CDR3 contains 14 residues. The germline V and J ends were trimmed by 1 base and 5 bases, with 11 bases remaining between them. Looked up from germline, CDR1 is SNHLY and CDR2 is FYNNEI. This CDR3 is CASSEDPRGTEAFF. The CDR3 nucleotides are TGTGCCAGCAGTGAAGATCCCCGGGGGACTGAAGCTTTCTTT.

The chain uses TRBV9 and TRBJ2-7, with 9 bases that match TRBD1. The CDR3 is 14 amino acids. V lost 3 bases and J lost 3; bases outside the gene matches: 4. Germline V lookup: CDR1 SGDLS, CDR2 YYNGEE. The CDR3 nucleotides read TGTGCCAGCAGCGAACCGGGACAGGGCTACGAGCAGTACTTC. Translated, it gives CASSEPGQGYEQYF.

The DNA of the CDR3 is TGTGCCAGCAACCCTCCCGGGAGATATGGAGAGCAGTACTTC. It translates to CASNPPGRYGEQYF. The chain employs TRBV6-5 and TRBJ2-7, with D perhaps TRBD2 (6 bases). The CDR3 spans 14 residues. CDR1 is MNHEY, CDR2 SVGAGI, per germline. Trimming left V 7 bases short and J 7 bases short, with 20 bases between.

The gene calls are TRBV28 and TRBJ2-2; 8 positions agree with TRBD2. Looked up from germline, CDR1 is MDHEN and CDR2 is SYDVKM. This CDR3 contains 17 residues. V was clipped by 3 bases and J by 0 bases; unmatched bases: 6. The CDR3 sequence: CASSFNLAGPNTGELFF. The CDR3 DNA reads as TGTGCCAGCAGTTTCAATCTAGCGGGTCCGAACACCGGGGAGCTGTTTTTT.

This chain links TRBV4-1 with TRBJ2-5; D gene unclear. There are 15 residues in the CDR3. Germline V CDR1 and CDR2: MGHRA, YSYEKL. Trimming shortened V by 5 bases and J by 1 base, and 14 bases separated the two germline ends. CDR3 region: CASSFSVSSQETQYF. CDR3 bases: TGCGCCAGCAGCTTCAGCGTCTCCTCCCAAGAGACCCAGTACTTC.

The chain employs TRBV15 and TRBJ2-7, with D hard to call. Germline V lookup: CDR1 LNHNV, CDR2 YYDKDF (reference sequence). The CDR3 is made up of 14 amino acids. Trimming took off 5 bases at V and 1 base at J, with 12 bases between the two ends. The CDR3: CATSVLSGSYEQYF. The CDR3, as DNA: TGTGCCACCAGCGTCCTCTCGGGTTCCTACGAGCAGTACTTC.

In DNA form, the CDR3 reads TGTGCCAGTAGGAGACTAGCGGGAGGTAGCACAGATACGCAGTATTTT. It yields the protein CASRRLAGGSTDTQYF. V gene TRBV27 combines with J gene TRBJ2-3; 13 bases are shared with TRBD2. The CDR3 has 16 residues. The germline gives CDR1 MNHEY, CDR2 SMNVEV (reference sequence). Unmatched junction bases numbered 6, after V lost 9 bases and J lost 0 bases.

The chain joins TRBV5-6 to TRBJ1-4; 7 bases line up with TRBD1. The CDR3 is 17 residues long. V dropped 0 bases and J dropped 8; count of bases not matched to a gene: 13. Germline assignment: CDR1 SGHDT and CDR2 YYEEEE. The CDR3 nucleotides are TGTGCCAGCAGCTTGGCCTACAGGGGACCCTTTGGAGAAAAACTGTTTTTT. Amino acids: CASSLAYRGPFGEKLFF.

Regarding this clone: The germline gene is not matched at one end of the junction; a read error may be the cause. The rearrangement links TRBV5-6 to TRBJ2-7; D is possibly TRBD1 (9 bases). CDR1 SGHDT and CDR2 YYEEEE come from the germline V gene. This CDR3 comprises 12 residues. This chain's CDR3 is CASSLVAGQGVF. In DNA form, the CDR3 reads TGTGCCAGCAGCTTGGTAGCGGGACAGGGAGTTTTC.

The rearrangement joins TRBV9 to TRBJ1-2; 9 positions match TRBD1. There are 14 residues in the CDR3. V gave up 4 bases and J gave up 8 bases; unmatched junction bases: 9. Germline CDR1 SGDLS, CDR2 YYNGEE. The CDR3 nucleotides read TGTGCCAGCAGCCGTACAGGGGGCGCTCGGGGCTACACCTTC. Amino acids: CASSRTGGARGYTF.

The chain couples TRBV11-2 to TRBJ2-1, with a weak D call TRBD2 (9 bases). Per the germline V gene, CDR1 is SGHAT and CDR2 is FQNNGV. The CDR3 is 16 amino acids. V lost 7 bases, J lost 4 bases, and 20 bases lay in between. CDR3 in amino acids: CASIRGLAGSYNEQFF. The CDR3, as DNA: TGTGCCAGCATCAGGGGGCTAGCGGGAAGTTACAATGAGCAGTTCTTC.

V usage is TRBV27 and J usage is TRBJ2-2, with D tentatively TRBD2 (6 bases). Germline V gives CDR1 MNHEY, CDR2 SMNVEV (reference sequence). The CDR3 has 16 residues. V gave up 2 bases and J gave up 4 bases, with 14 bases separating them. CDR3 coding DNA: TGTGCCAGCAGTTTACGAATGGAGGGATTCACCGGGGAGCTGTTTTTT. It codes for CASSLRMEGFTGELFF.

The CDR3 sequence: CSALGGVSYEQYF. The CDR3 DNA is TGCAGCGCCTTGGGGGGGGTCTCCTACGAGCAGTACTTC. This chain links TRBV29-1 with TRBJ2-7, with 7 bases lining up with TRBD2. V lost 7 bases and J lost 0; bases outside the gene matches: 6. The CDR3 totals 13 residues. The germline V gene encodes CDR1 SQVTM and CDR2 ANQGSEA.

The chain recombines TRBV6-1 with TRBJ1-5, with TRBD1 as a possible D gene (5 bases). V was cut by 8 bases and J by 2 bases, with 7 bases left in between. This CDR3 contains 12 residues. Germline V lookup: CDR1 MNHNS, CDR2 SASEGT. The DNA for the CDR3 is TGTGCCAGCTCGACAGGCAATCAGCCCCAGCATTTT. Its translation: CASSTGNQPQHF.

The rearrangement uses TRBV6-6 and TRBJ2-7; TRBD1 is a possible D gene (5 bases). Germline CDR1 MNHNY, CDR2 SVGAGI (reference sequence). Deletions cut 3 bases from V and 6 bases from J, with 12 bases between. This CDR3 contains 13 residues. CDR3: CASSYTPTVEQYF. The CDR3 coding sequence is TGTGCCAGCAGTTATACTCCGACAGTCGAGCAGTACTTC.